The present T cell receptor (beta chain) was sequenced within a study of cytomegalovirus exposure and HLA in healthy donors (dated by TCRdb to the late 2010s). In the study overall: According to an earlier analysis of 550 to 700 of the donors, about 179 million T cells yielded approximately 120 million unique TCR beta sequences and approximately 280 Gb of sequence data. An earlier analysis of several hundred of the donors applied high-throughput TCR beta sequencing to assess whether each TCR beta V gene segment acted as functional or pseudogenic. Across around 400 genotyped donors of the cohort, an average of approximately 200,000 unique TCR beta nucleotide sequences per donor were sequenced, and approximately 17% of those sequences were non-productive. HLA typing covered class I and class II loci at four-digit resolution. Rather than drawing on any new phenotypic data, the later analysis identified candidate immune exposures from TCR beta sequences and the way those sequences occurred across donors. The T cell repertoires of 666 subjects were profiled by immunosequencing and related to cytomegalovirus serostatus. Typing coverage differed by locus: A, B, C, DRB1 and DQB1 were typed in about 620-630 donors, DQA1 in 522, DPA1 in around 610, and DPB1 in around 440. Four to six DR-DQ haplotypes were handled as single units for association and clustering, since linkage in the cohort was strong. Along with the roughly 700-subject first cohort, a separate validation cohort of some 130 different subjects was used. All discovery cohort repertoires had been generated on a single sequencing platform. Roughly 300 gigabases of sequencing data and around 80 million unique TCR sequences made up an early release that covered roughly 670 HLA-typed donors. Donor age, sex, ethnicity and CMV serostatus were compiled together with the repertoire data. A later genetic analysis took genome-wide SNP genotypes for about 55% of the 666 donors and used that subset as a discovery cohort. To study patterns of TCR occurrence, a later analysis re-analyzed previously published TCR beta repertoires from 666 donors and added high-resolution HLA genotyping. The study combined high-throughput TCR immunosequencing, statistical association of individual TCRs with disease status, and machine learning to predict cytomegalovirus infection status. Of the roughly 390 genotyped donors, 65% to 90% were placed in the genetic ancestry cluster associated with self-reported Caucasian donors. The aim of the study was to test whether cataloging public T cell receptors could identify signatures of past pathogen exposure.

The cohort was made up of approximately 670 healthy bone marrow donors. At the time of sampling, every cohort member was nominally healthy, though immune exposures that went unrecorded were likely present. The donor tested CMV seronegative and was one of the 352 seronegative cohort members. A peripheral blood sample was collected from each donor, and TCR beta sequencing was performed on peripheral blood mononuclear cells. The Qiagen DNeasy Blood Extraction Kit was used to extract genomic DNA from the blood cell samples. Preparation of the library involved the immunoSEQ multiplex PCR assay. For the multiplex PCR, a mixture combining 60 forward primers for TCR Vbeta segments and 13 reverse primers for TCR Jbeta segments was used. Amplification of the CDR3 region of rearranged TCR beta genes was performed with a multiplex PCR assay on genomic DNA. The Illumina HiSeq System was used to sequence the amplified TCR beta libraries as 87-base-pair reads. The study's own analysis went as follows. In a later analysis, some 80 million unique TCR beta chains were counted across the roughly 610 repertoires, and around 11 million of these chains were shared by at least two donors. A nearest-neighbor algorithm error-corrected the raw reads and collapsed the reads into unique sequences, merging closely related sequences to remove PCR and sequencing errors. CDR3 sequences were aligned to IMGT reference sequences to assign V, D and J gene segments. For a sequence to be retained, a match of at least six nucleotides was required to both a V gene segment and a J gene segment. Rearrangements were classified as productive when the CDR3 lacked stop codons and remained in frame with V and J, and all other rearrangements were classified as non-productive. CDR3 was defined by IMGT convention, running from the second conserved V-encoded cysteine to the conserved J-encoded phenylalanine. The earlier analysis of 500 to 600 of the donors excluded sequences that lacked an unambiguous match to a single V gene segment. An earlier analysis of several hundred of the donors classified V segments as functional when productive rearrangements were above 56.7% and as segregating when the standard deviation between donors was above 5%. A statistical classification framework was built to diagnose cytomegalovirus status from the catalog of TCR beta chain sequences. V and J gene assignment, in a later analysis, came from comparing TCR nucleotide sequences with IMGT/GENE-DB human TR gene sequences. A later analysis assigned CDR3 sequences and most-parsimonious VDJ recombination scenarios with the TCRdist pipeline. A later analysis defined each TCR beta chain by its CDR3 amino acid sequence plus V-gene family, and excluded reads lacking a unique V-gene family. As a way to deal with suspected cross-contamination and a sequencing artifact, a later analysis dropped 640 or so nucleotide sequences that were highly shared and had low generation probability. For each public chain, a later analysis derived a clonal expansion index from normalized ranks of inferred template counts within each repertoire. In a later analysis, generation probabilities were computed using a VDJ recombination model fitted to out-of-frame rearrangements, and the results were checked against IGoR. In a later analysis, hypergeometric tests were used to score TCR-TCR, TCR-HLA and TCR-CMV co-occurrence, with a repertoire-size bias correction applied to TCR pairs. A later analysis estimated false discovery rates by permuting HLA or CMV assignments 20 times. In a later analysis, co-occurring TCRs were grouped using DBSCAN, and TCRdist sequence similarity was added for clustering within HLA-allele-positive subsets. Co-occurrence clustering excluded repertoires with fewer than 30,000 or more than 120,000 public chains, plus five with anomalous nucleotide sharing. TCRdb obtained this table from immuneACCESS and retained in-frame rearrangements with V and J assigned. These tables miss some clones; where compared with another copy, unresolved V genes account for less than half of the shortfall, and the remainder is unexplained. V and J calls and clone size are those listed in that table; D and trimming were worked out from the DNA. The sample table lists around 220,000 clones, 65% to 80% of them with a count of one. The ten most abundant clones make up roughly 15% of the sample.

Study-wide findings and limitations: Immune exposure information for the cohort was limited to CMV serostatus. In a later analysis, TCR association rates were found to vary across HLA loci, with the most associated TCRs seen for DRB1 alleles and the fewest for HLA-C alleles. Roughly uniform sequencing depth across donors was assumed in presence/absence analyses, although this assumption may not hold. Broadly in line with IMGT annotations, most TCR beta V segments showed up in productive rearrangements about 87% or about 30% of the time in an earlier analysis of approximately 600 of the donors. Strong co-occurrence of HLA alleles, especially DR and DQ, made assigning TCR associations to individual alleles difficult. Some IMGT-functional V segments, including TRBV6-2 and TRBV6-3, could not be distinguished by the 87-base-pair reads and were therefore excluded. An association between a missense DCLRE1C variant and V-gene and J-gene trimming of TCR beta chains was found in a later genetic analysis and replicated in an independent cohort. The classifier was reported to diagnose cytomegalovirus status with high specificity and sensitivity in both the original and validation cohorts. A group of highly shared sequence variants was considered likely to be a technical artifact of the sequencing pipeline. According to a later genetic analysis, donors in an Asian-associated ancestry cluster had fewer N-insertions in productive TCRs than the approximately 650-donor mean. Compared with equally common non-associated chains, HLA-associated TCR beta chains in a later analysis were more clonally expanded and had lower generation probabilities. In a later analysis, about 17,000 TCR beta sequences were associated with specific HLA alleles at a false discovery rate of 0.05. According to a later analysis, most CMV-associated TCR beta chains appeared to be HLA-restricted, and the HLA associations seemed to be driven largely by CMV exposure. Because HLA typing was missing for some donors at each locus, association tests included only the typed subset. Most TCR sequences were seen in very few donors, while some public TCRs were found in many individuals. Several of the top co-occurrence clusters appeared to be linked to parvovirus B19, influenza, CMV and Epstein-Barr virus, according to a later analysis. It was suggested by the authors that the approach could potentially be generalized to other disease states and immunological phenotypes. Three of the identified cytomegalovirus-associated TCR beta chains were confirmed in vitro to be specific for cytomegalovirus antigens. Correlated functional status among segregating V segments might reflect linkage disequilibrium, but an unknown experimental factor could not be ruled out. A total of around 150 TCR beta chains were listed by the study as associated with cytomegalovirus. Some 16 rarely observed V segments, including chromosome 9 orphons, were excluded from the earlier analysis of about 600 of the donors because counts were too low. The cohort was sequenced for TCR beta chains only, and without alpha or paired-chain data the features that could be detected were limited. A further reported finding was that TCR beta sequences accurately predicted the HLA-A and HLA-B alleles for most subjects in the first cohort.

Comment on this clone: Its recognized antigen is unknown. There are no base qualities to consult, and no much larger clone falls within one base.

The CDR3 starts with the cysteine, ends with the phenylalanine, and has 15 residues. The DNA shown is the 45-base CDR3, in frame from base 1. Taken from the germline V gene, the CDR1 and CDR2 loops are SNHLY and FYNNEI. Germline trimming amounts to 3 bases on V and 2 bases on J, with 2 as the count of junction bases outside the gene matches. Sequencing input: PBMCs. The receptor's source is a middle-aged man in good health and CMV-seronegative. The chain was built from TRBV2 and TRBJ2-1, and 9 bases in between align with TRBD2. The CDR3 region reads CASSDGGGAYNEQFF. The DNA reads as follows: TGTGCCAGCAGTGACGGCGGGGGGGCCTACAATGAGCAGTTCTTC.